The present TCR beta chain was sequenced within a study of graft-versus-host responses after intestinal transplantation. Study summary: Recipients underwent multivisceral, liver-intestinal, or isolated intestinal transplants.

CFSE-labeled responder cells (about 200,000) were plated with about 200,000 irradiated, violet-dye-labeled stimulator cells. The reaction was completed, and proliferating CFSE-low CD3+CD4+ and CD3+CD8+ responders were then sorted. This clone occurred a few times. The method was immunoSEQ multiplex PCR; TCRdb's version includes in-frame clones alone and lacks a portion of them. Of about 20,000 clones in the sample, under 50% were seen once. Sequenced material: alloreactive CD4+ T cells from a mixed lymphocyte reaction culture, taken before intestinal transplant. Noted subset: CFSE-low proliferating T cells sorted from approximately 6-day pre-transplant mixed lymphocyte reaction (GvH or HvG direction). This receptor was taken from a human patient who received an intestinal transplant.

The CDR3, as DNA: TGCGCCAGCAGCGAGGGACAGGACATCGCGAACACCGGGGAGCTGTTTTTT. This translates into CASSEGQDIANTGELFF. The chain links TRBV4-1 to TRBJ2-2; 8 bases line up with TRBD1. CDR3 length: 17 amino acids. The trim removed 5 bases at V and 0 bases at J, leaving 8 bases unmatched. Germline V gene data show CDR1 as MGHRA and CDR2 as YSYEKL.